This T cell receptor beta chain stems from a study of technical replicates of blood from several donors. The CDR3 extends over 15 amino acids. Germline assignment: CDR1 SGDLS and CDR2 YYNGEE. The V gene end was trimmed by 4 bases and the J gene end by 0 bases; junction bases not matched to a gene: 6. Data came from immunoSEQ multiplex PCR; TCRdb stores just in-frame clones and leaves some out. The sample comprises tens of thousands of clones, roughly 97% of which are singletons, and 0.19% rests with the top ten. The V call is TRBV9, the J call TRBJ1-2, with 7 bases identical to TRBD1. Material: T cells isolated from PBMCs. This TCR was recovered from a human donor in good health. In nucleotides, the CDR3 is TGTGCCAGCAGCCCCCGCGACAGGGCTAACTATGGCTACACCTTC. It yields the protein CASSPRDRANYGYTF.